These 3 T cell receptor beta chains were sequenced from one sample in a study of blood T cell repertoires in COVID-19. Sequencing used immunoSEQ multiplex PCR; TCRdb keeps in-frame clones, though not all of them. This repertoire shows over 20,000 clones, about nine tenths found once; its top ten account for roughly 2.5%. Input material: peripheral blood. The receptor set was obtained from a man aged 65-85 years with acute or convalescent COVID-19.

The V gene is TRBV5-6, the J gene TRBJ2-2; 10 positions match TRBD2. Germline V gives CDR1 SGHDT, CDR2 YYEEEE. The trim removed 4 bases at V and 6 bases at J, leaving 6 bases unmatched. This CDR3 region has 15 residues. This CDR3 reads CASSLRTSGSGELFF. The CDR3 coding sequence is TGTGCCAGCAGCCTGCGGACTAGCGGCTCCGGGGAGCTGTTTTTT.

V is TRBV7-2 and J is TRBJ1-1, with unresolved D. CDR3 length: 16 residues. From germline, CDR1 is SGHTA and CDR2 FQGNSA. V lost 0 bases and J lost 2, with 13 bases in between. The CDR3 DNA sequence: TGTGCCAGCAGCTTAGCTGGATTCGGGGTTAACACTGAAGCTTTCTTT. This gives the protein CASSLAGFGVNTEAFF. The full variable domain, completed using reference TRBV7-2 and TRBJ1-1, is GAGVSQSPSNKVTEKGKDVELRCDPISGHTALYWYRQSLGQGLEFLIYFQGNSAPDKSGLPSDRFSAERTGGSVSTLTIQRTQQEDSAVYLCASSLAGFGVNTEAFFGQGTRLTVV.

As concerns this clone: Additional DNA sequences in this sample encode the identical CDR3. The chain is built from TRBV20-1 and TRBJ2-5, with 8 bases that match TRBD2. Germline V gene lookup returns CDR1 DFQATT and CDR2 SNEGSKA (reference sequence). J lost 9 bases, V lost 3 bases, and 12 bases had no gene match. This CDR3 region has 14 residues. Written as DNA, the CDR3 is TGCAGTGCTAGTAAGGACCGGGGGCGGGGGGCCCAGTACTTC. It is translated as CSASKDRGRGAQYF.